A selection of T cell receptor beta chains follows, all from one sample in a study of blood T cell repertoires in COVID-19. TCRdb keeps only in-frame clones here, not all; method: immunoSEQ multiplex PCR. The data contain approximately 250,000 clones, roughly 86% of them singletons. The sample taken for sequencing was peripheral blood. All receptors come from a man aged 35 to 55 with active or convalescent COVID-19. CDR3s include the opening cysteine and the closing phenylalanine or tryptophan. D genes are given only for firm matches. Size values are once, few and many counts, or a class for expanded clones, and some rows have none.

CDR3	DNA	D	V	J	size
CASSQDVVTASTDTQYF	TGCGCCAGCAGCCAAGACGTTGTGACAGCGAGCACAGATACGCAGTATTTT	-	TRBV4-1	TRBJ2-3	-
CAWGYTDTQYF	TGTGCCTGGGGATACACAGATACGCAGTATTTT	-	TRBV30	TRBJ2-3	-
CASGLAGGGEQFF	TGTGCCAGCGGACTAGCGGGAGGTGGTGAGCAGTTCTTC	TRBD2	TRBV25-1	TRBJ2-1	-
CSTTGTGASYEQYF	TGCAGCACTACCGGGACAGGGGCCTCCTACGAGCAGTACTTC	TRBD1	TRBV29-1	TRBJ2-7	-
CASSEVQVGGYTF	TGTGCCAGCAGTGAGGTGCAGGTTGGTGGCTACACCTTC	-	TRBV6-1	TRBJ1-2	-
CASGDSSSGNTIYF	TGTGCTAGTGGTGACAGCTCCTCTGGAAACACCATATATTTT	-	TRBV12-5	TRBJ1-3	-
CASNQQGSSTDTQYF	TGTGCCAGCAACCAACAGGGATCTAGCACAGATACGCAGTATTTT	-	TRBV11-3	TRBJ2-3	-
CASSSRAGARGQETQYF	TGTGCCAGCAGTTCGCGGGCGGGAGCGAGGGGTCAAGAGACCCAGTACTTC	TRBD2	TRBV27	TRBJ2-5	-
CASSLGGSGVGEGQFF	TGTGCCAGCAGCTTAGGAGGGAGCGGGGTCGGCGAGGGGCAGTTCTTC	TRBD2	TRBV11-2	TRBJ2-1	-
CASSVGIGEAPYEQYF	TGTGCCAGCAGCGTAGGGATAGGGGAGGCTCCCTACGAGCAGTACTTC	-	TRBV9	TRBJ2-7	-
CSASPSGTGFYYEQYF	TGCAGTGCTAGTCCCTCCGGGACAGGGTTCTACTACGAGCAGTACTTC	TRBD1	TRBV20-1	TRBJ2-7	-
CASSLQPGQLEKLFF	TGCGCCAGCAGCCTCCAACCGGGACAGCTGGAGAAACTGTTTTTT	TRBD1	TRBV5-1	TRBJ1-4	-
CASSLALALAGGDEQFF	TGCGCCAGCAGCTTGGCCTTAGCTTTAGCGGGGGGCGATGAGCAGTTCTTC	TRBD2	TRBV5-1	TRBJ2-1	once
CASSQRDRGQPQHF	TGCGCCAGCAGCCAACGGGACAGGGGTCAGCCCCAGCATTTT	TRBD1	TRBV4-1	TRBJ1-5	-
CASSPPQGAFSYNEQFF	TGTGCCAGCAGCCCCCCGCAGGGGGCTTTTTCCTACAATGAGCAGTTCTTC	TRBD1	TRBV4-2	TRBJ2-1	few
CASRDRSSTDTQYF	TGCGCCAGCAGGGACAGGTCTAGCACAGATACGCAGTATTTT	TRBD1	TRBV10-2	TRBJ2-3	-
CASSYTRFSGSSSTDTQYF	TGTGCCAGCAGCTATACTAGGTTTAGCGGGAGCTCTAGCACAGATACGCAGTATTTT	TRBD2	TRBV5-4	TRBJ2-3	few
CASSSSGLAGYTDTQYF	TGTGCCAGCAGCTCATCGGGACTAGCGGGATACACAGATACGCAGTATTTT	TRBD2	TRBV5-4	TRBJ2-3	-
CASSRGASYEQYF	TGTGCCAGCAGCCGCGGGGCCTCCTACGAGCAGTACTTC	-	TRBV3-1/TRBV3-2	TRBJ2-7	-
CASVAGAGIYNEQFF	TGTGCTAGTGTTGCGGGAGCGGGAATATACAATGAGCAGTTCTTC	TRBD2	TRBV12-5	TRBJ2-1	-
CASSIGAATGTQETQYF	TGTGCCAGTAGTATTGGTGCGGCTACAGGCACGCAAGAGACCCAGTACTTC	-	TRBV19	TRBJ2-5	-
CASSAFNYEQYF	TGTGCCAGCAGCGCGTTTAACTACGAGCAGTACTTC	-	TRBV5-8	TRBJ2-7	-
CASSQDGQVKGTEAFF	TGTGCCAGCAGCCAAGACGGACAGGTTAAAGGCACTGAAGCTTTCTTT	TRBD1	TRBV3-1/TRBV3-2	TRBJ1-1	-
CASSSFRGNEQFF	TGTGCCAGCAGCTCATTCAGGGGCAATGAGCAGTTCTTC	-	TRBV7-2	TRBJ2-1	-
CASSQIAGVRYEQYF	TGTGCCAGCAGCCAAATAGCGGGAGTAAGGTACGAGCAGTACTTC	TRBD2	TRBV28	TRBJ2-7	-
CASSIRQGSNQPQHF	TGTGCCAGTAGTATCAGGCAGGGTAGCAATCAGCCCCAGCATTTT	-	TRBV19	TRBJ1-5	-
CAIGGGQGYEQYF	TGTGCCATCGGCGGGGGACAGGGGTACGAGCAGTACTTC	TRBD1	TRBV10-3	TRBJ2-7	-
CASSATGSSVSYTF	TGTGCCAGCAGCGCGACAGGGAGCAGCGTGAGCTACACCTTC	TRBD1	TRBV9	TRBJ1-2	few
CASRGGLNEKLFF	TGTGCCTCCCGTGGAGGTCTCAATGAAAAACTGTTTTTT	-	TRBV7-9	TRBJ1-4	-
CASSSGLAGESYEQYF	TGTGCCAGTAGCTCCGGTTTAGCGGGAGAGTCCTACGAGCAGTACTTC	TRBD2	TRBV19	TRBJ2-7	-
CASRPGQGDKNEQFF	TGTGCCAGCAGACCCGGACAGGGGGATAAGAATGAGCAGTTCTTC	TRBD1	TRBV28	TRBJ2-1	-
CASLPGNEQFF	TGTGCCAGCCTGCCGGGCAATGAGCAGTTCTTC	-	TRBV7-9	TRBJ2-1	-